This TCR beta chain was sequenced during a study of cytomegalovirus exposure and HLA in healthy donors. Looked up from germline, CDR1 is SGHVS and CDR2 is FNYEAQ. V was cut by 3 bases and J by 7 bases, with 21 bases left in between. This CDR3 comprises 17 residues. This clone has only a few counts. Its antigen is unknown. General study results and limits: Rare TCR sequences predominated, though certain public TCRs were found in many donors.

The PCR employed 60 Vbeta primers together with 13 Jbeta primers. Repertoires were generated with immunoSEQ multiplex PCR, while TCRdb's copy carries only in-frame clones and drops some. The sample holds under 150,000 clones, about 73% seen once. The chain has TRBV7-6 and TRBJ2-2, with D maybe TRBD1 (6 bases). The source of this sequence is a human donor in good health. The sample taken for sequencing was PBMCs. Here the CDR3 reads CASSFFLGQGPGGELFF. CDR3 DNA: TGTGCCAGCAGCTTCTTCCTAGGCCAGGGGCCGGGCGGGGAGCTGTTTTTT.